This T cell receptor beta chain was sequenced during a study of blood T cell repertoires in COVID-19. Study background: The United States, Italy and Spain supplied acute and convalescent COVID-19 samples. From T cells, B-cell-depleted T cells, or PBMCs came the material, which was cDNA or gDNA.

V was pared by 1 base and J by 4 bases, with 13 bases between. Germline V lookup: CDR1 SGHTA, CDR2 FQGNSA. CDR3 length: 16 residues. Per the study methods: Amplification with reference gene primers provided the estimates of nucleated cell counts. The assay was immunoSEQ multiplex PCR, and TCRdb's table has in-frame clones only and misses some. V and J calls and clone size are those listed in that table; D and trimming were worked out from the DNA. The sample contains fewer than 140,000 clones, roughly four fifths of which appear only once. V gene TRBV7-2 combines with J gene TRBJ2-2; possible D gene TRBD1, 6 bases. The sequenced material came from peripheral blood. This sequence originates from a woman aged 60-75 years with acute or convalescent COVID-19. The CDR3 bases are TGTGCCAGCAGCTTAGTTTTGGGGGCGAGCACCGGGGAGCTGTTTTTT. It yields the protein CASSLVLGASTGELFF. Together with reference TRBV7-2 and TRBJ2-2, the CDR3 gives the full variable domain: GAGVSQSPSNKVTEKGKDVELRCDPISGHTALYWYRQSLGQGLEFLIYFQGNSAPDKSGLPSDRFSAERTGGSVSTLTIQRTQQEDSAVYLCASSLVLGASTGELFFGEGSRLTVL.